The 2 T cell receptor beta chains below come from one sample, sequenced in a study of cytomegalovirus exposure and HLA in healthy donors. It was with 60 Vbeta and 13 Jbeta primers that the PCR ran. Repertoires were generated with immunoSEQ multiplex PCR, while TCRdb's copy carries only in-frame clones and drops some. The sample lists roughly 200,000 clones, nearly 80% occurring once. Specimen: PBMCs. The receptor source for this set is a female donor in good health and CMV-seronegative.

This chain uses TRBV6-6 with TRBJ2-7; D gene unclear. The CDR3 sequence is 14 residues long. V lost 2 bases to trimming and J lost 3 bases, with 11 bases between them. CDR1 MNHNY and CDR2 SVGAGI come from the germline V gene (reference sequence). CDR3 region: CASSYVELGYEQYF. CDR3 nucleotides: TGTGCCAGCAGTTACGTGGAGTTGGGCTACGAGCAGTACTTC.

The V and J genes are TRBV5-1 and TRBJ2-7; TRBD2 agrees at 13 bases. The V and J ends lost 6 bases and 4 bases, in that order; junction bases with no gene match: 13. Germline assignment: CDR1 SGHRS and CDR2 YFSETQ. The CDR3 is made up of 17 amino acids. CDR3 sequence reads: CASTGPSPGLAGYEQYF. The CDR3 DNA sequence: TGCGCCAGCACCGGTCCGTCACCGGGACTAGCGGGGTACGAGCAGTACTTC.